Listed here are 15 T cell receptor beta chains from one sample, sequenced in a study of T cell clonality in common variable immunodeficiency (dated by TCRdb to between 2015 and 2016). Library generation was performed with the immunoSEQ multiplex PCR assay. TCRdb obtained this table from immuneACCESS and retained in-frame rearrangements with V and J assigned. These tables miss some clones; where compared with another copy, unresolved V genes account for less than half of the shortfall, and the remainder is unexplained. The data for this sample show approximately 81,000 clones, each detected more than once. The ten largest clones add up to 0.8% of the sample. The sequencing sample was made of peripheral blood mononuclear cells. These receptors all stem from a person aged 18 to 70 in good health.

This clone was recorded many times. The sequence runs out 3 residues before the end of the CDR3; the remainder is reconstructed from the germline J gene. This chain joins TRBV12-3 or TRBV12-4 and TRBJ2-1; 8 positions agree with TRBD2. This CDR3 contains 15 residues. V gave up 3 bases and J gave up 6 bases; unmatched junction bases: 7. CDR3 residues: CASSFPTGTSNEQFF. Incomplete CDR3 DNA: TGTGCCAGCAGTTTCCCCACCGGGACTAGCAATGAG.

This clone was seen at least ten times. The read ends 3 residues early relative to the CDR3; the germline J gene fills the gap. The chain carries TRBV19 and TRBJ2-7; TRBD1 agrees at 7 bases. Trimming at V came to 3 bases and at J to 0 bases, leaving 8 bases not matched to a gene. The CDR3 is made up of 16 amino acids. CDR1 is LNHDA and CDR2 is SQIVND in the germline V gene (reference sequence). CDR3 DNA, as far as it was read: TGTGCCAGTAGTATTTTTTTTCGACAGGGCTCCTACGAG. It yields the protein CASSIFFRQGSYE. The entire CDR3 reads CASSIFFRQGSYEQYF.

This clone was observed many times. The read is 3 residues too short to cover the CDR3 end, so that end is filled in from the germline J gene. The V gene is TRBV28, the J gene TRBJ2-3; 7 bases align to TRBD1. V shed 1 base, J shed 4 bases, and the junction held 5 bases outside the gene matches. CDR3 length: 15 residues. The germline CDR1 and CDR2 sequences are MDHEN and SYDVKM. CDR3 DNA, as far as it was read: TGTGCCAGCAGTTTATCCACAGGGGTTCCAGATACG. This sequence encodes CASSLSTGVPDT. The CDR3 as a whole reads CASSLSTGVPDTQYF.

This clone was seen at least ten times. The sequenced CDR3 bases are TGTGCCTGGAGTCAGTCGAAGCAGCCC. Its translation is CAWSQSKQP. The full CDR3 protein is CAWSQSKQPQHF. The rearrangement links TRBV30 to TRBJ1-5, with D uncertain. The read ends 3 residues early relative to the CDR3; the germline J gene fills the gap. Trimming cost V 2 bases and J 7 bases, with 9 bases left between them. The CDR3 totals 12 residues. Looked up from germline, CDR1 is GTSNPN and CDR2 is SVGIG (reference sequence).

As regards this clone: Coverage ceases 3 residues before the CDR3 finishes, and the germline J gene fills in the end. This chain connects TRBV10-3 to TRBJ2-1; perhaps TRBD1 as D (6 bases). V was trimmed by 4 bases and J by 3 bases, leaving 7 bases between them. The CDR3 runs 13 residues. CDR1 ENHRY and CDR2 SYGVKD come from the germline V gene. Partial CDR3 DNA: TGTGCCATCAGTGCACAGGGCTACAATGAG. Its translation is CAISAQGYNE. The full CDR3 is CAISAQGYNEQFF.

This clone came up many times. The read terminates 3 residues ahead of where the CDR3 ends, so the germline J gene completes it. The chain links TRBV20-1 to TRBJ2-3; 10 bases line up with TRBD2. The length of the CDR3 is 14 residues. V lost 3 bases, J lost 4 bases, and 4 bases stayed unmatched. Germline lookup yields CDR1 DFQATT and CDR2 SNEGSKA (reference sequence). CDR3 bases read: TGCAGTGCTAGGTTAGCGGGAGGCCCAGATACG. Protein: CSARLAGGPDT. The whole CDR3 protein is CSARLAGGPDTQYF.

This clone was seen many times. The sample carries other DNA sequences with the same CDR3. CDR3: CASSPPTSGYEQYF. The covered CDR3 bases are TGTGCCAGCTCACCACCTACTAGCGGGTACGAG. The chain uses TRBV18 and TRBJ2-7, with TRBD2 matching 9 bases. The CDR3 extends 3 residues past the end of the read, so its final part is completed from the germline J gene. J lost 4 bases, V lost 0 bases, and 1 base had no gene match. Per the germline V gene, CDR1 is KGHSH and CDR2 is LQKENI. The CDR3 consists of 14 residues.

This clone was found many times. The read comes to an end 3 residues before the CDR3 does, leaving the germline J gene to fill in the end. This sequence joins TRBV20-1 and TRBJ1-2; the match to TRBD1 covers 12 bases. V dropped 3 bases and J dropped 6; count of bases not matched to a gene: 2. The CDR3 sequence is 13 residues long. CDR1 and CDR2 (germline): DFQATT, SNEGSKA (reference sequence). The part of the CDR3 DNA that was read is TGCAGTGCTAGTGGGACAGGGGGCGATGGC. This encodes CSASGTGGDG. The full CDR3 is CSASGTGGDGYTF.

This clone has at least ten counts. The read terminates 3 residues ahead of where the CDR3 ends, so the germline J gene completes it. This chain connects TRBV20-1 to TRBJ2-3, with no clear D. Germline V lookup: CDR1 DFQATT, CDR2 SNEGSKA (reference sequence). CDR3 length equals 13 residues. V lost 6 bases to trimming and J lost 1 base, with 11 bases between them. The covered CDR3 bases are TGCAGTGCCCCCCCTGAGGGCACAGATACG. Residues: CSAPPEGTDT. The entire CDR3 protein is CSAPPEGTDTQYF.

This clone appeared many times. The read comes to an end 3 residues before the CDR3 does, leaving the germline J gene to fill in the end. The rearrangement links TRBV14 to TRBJ2-5, with 7 bases identical to TRBD2. The CDR3 contains 16 residues. Looked up from germline, CDR1 is SGHDN and CDR2 is FVKESK. With 2 bases clipped from V and 2 bases from J, the junction kept 8 bases outside the gene matches. The covered CDR3 bases are TGTGCCAGCAGCCAATCACGGGCCGGGGGGCAAGAGACC. Its translation: CASSQSRAGGQET. The full CDR3 protein reads CASSQSRAGGQETQYF.

Many counts were recorded for this clone. The observed sequence ends 3 residues before the CDR3 terminus, with the missing tail filled in from the germline J gene. V is TRBV19 and J is TRBJ2-2, with 7 bases that match TRBD2. Germline lookup yields CDR1 LNHDA and CDR2 SQIVND (reference sequence). V gave up 3 bases and J gave up 4 bases; unmatched junction bases: 14. CDR3 length: 18 amino acids. Partial CDR3 DNA: TGTGCCAGTAGTATTTGGGCGGGAGCCTCAACTGGCACCGGGGAG. Translating it yields CASSIWAGASTGTGE. The entire CDR3 is CASSIWAGASTGTGELFF. The complete variable domain, with remaining parts taken from reference TRBV19 and TRBJ2-2, reads DGGITQSPKYLFRKEGQNVTLSCEQNLNHDAMYWYRQDPGQGLRLIYYSQIVNDFQKGDIAEGYSVSREKKESFPLTVTSAQKNPTAFYLCASSIWAGASTGTGELFFGEGSRLTVL.

Many counts were recorded for this clone. The read is 3 residues too short to cover the CDR3 end, so that end is filled in from the germline J gene. The chain employs TRBV20-1 and TRBJ2-1, with 8 bases identical to TRBD2. Germline CDR1 is DFQATT and CDR2 is SNEGSKA (reference sequence). The CDR3 has 16 amino acids. V lost 1 base and J lost 8; bases outside the gene matches: 13. CDR3 region: CSARGIAGGRVHEQFF. The sequenced CDR3 bases are TGCAGTGCTAGAGGGATCGCGGGAGGTCGGGTCCATGAG.

This clone was seen many times. Read data end 3 residues before the CDR3 end; the end is taken from the germline J gene. V usage is TRBV20-1 and J usage is TRBJ1-5; TRBD1 agrees at 8 bases. The V and J ends lost 5 bases and 2 bases, in that order; junction bases with no gene match: 14. Per germline, CDR1 DFQATT and CDR2 SNEGSKA (reference sequence). The CDR3 has 17 amino acids. The part of the CDR3 DNA that was read is TGCAGTGCTGGTCTCGACAGGGGAACAAGCGGCAATCAGCCC. Amino acids: CSAGLDRGTSGNQP. The entire CDR3 reads CSAGLDRGTSGNQPQHF.

There are many counts of this clone. The sequenced part of the CDR3 DNA is TGTGCCAGCAGTTCCATCGGTCGTGGTGAG. Protein product: CASSSIGRGE. The whole CDR3 reads CASSSIGRGEQFF. The chain combines TRBV6-2 or TRBV6-3 with TRBJ2-1; the D is unclear. Read sequence stops 3 residues before the CDR3 end, and the germline J gene provides the missing end. Trimming pared 4 bases from V and 9 bases from J, leaving 13 bases between. In germline, CDR1 is MNHEY, CDR2 SVGEGT. This CDR3 comprises 13 residues.

Points on this clone: At one of its ends the junction is not consistent with the germline gene, which may arise from a read error. The CDR3 sequence is CSSSLEAGGRAFF. Incomplete CDR3 DNA: TGTTCCAGCAGCTTAGAGGCAGGGGGACGG. The chain combines TRBV7-9 with TRBJ1-1, with 7 positions matching TRBD1. The read gets to within 3 residues of the CDR3 end, and the germline J gene fills in the rest. The CDR3 is 13 amino acids. In germline, CDR1 is SEHNR, CDR2 FQNEAQ (reference sequence).